This T cell receptor (beta chain) was captured in a study of identical twins (dated by TCRdb to the mid-2010s). Looking at the study overall: TCR alpha and beta repertoires from monozygotic twins, unrelated adults of various ages and cord blood were deep-sequenced to test whether fetal clonotypes persist. Replicate twin experiments were performed at different times using different library preparation protocols to rule out contamination. Results the study describes overall, beyond this receptor: Abundant cord blood beta clonotypes carried fewer insertions; young adult naive repertoires showed a weaker similar trend, while memory repertoires showed none. Because the same donors could not be followed over many years, the conclusions relied on cross-sectional statistical analysis. Zero-insertion analyses could be partly confounded by invariant T cells such as MAIT and iNKT, although diverse VJ usage argued against such confounding for most clonotypes. Compared with coincidental sharing between unrelated individuals, out-of-frame TCR alpha sequences shared between twins showed an excess of sequences with low generation probability. The excess sharing between twins in beta out-of-frame sequences was weaker because fewer shared sequences reduced the signal-to-noise ratio. Out-of-frame TCR alpha sharing in monozygotic twins was systematically underestimated by recombination models, whereas sharing between unrelated individuals was in agreement with the recombination models.

On this clonotype: Its target antigen remains unknown. Within one base of it there is no much larger clone, and no base qualities were kept.

Library preparation used 5' RACE. Sequencing relied on an Illumina HiSeq 2000. A universal primer binding site was introduced by template switching, and a unique molecular identifier was present in the final cDNA, enabling accurate counting of TCR cDNA molecules. Specific primers in the conserved constant-segment region were used to synthesize first-strand cDNA for TCR alpha and beta chains. To control for contamination, every cDNA library was double barcoded, receiving both a SMART-Mk sample barcode and Illumina barcodes. Two successive PCR steps introduced TruSeq adapter sequences along with Illumina sample barcodes. Sequencing of the TCR alpha and beta cDNA libraries was done on the Illumina HiSeq platform using custom primers. The source study handled its data this way. Unique molecular identifiers were extracted from raw reads with MiGEC, and CDR3 positions were determined with MiXCR. Recombination models were inferred per individual with the repgenHMM and IGoR tools using an EM algorithm. The analysis of shared clonotypes was done with the tcR package in R, with sharing normalized by the product of cloneset sizes. To study raw recombination without the effects of thymic and clonal selection, out-of-frame nonproductive sequences were analyzed. TCRdb applied fastp at Q25 and MiXCR to the public reads, then kept only in-frame beta chains. Merged by CDR3 protein, the rows form single entries marked with the most common genes and DNA. None of the V and J calls come from the authors' own analysis; TCRdb made them. Present in this sample are 500,000 to 550,000 distinct CDR3 sequences, roughly a fifth of which were seen just once. Together, the top ten hold approximately 0.95% of the sample.

Every donor in the study was a healthy Caucasian. Three pairs of female monozygotic twins, all aged roughly 18 to 29 years, made up the twin cohort. Positive isolation kits from Invitrogen were used to isolate the CD4+ and CD8+ T cell populations. The same specimen was also included in a second study, on T cells expressing NK-cell markers. The second study's authors report: Three sorted T-cell subsets (CD3+CD56+NKG2C+, CD3+CD56+NKG2C- and CD3+CD56-NKG2C+) from about 8 donors had their TCR beta-chain repertoires profiled. Of the eight sequenced donors, seven were found to be HCMV-seropositive and one was found to be HCMV-seronegative. In several experiments an anti-gammadeltaTCR antibody was added to restrict sorting to alphabetaTCR-expressing T cells. For 5 or 6 donors, the dominant CD3+CD56+NKG2C+ clonotypes were among the top 10 CD8+ clonotypes and accounted for about 1.0-7.0% of CD8+ T cells. Those dominant clonotypes were again the most abundant among CD3+CD56-NKG2C+ cells in a handful of donors, at about 25-65%. Whether the expanded NKG2C-expressing T cell clones were specific for HCMV antigens remained unclear. Randomly selected healthy volunteers, three men and five women, were used as the eight sequenced donors. To determine HCMV serostatus, a commercial ELISA kit was used to detect HCMV-specific IgG in serum. Reads were demultiplexed and grouped by UMI with MIGEC, and clonotypes were assembled and quantified with MiTCR. Only TCR cDNA sequences supported by at least two reads were kept to exclude erroneous sequences. Downstream repertoire analysis used the tcR package, and clonotypes were matched across fractions by CDR3 nucleotide sequence plus V segment. VDJmatch was used to annotate antigen specificity against VDJdb, with one amino acid substitution in CDR3 permitted.

Material: CD4+ T cells sorted from blood. The clonotype originates from a woman under 30 in good health.

The sequenced DNA: TGTGCCAGCAGCTCCGGGACTAGCGGGGGGGCCATGGAGACCCAGTACTTC. Its protein product is CASSSGTSGGAMETQYF. This sequence uses TRBV7-9 and TRBJ2-5; 16 bases in between match TRBD2. From a lookup of the germline V gene (reference sequence), CDR1 and CDR2 are SEHNR and FQNEAQ. Its CDR3 holds 17 amino acids, cysteine through phenylalanine. The kept DNA is CDR3 alone, 51 bases in frame from the first base. Germline trimming amounts to 4 bases on V and 5 bases on J, with 7 as the count of junction bases outside the gene matches.